The entry below describes one TCR beta chain. The data stem from a study of control samples from healthy donors and cancer patients. This CDR3 region has 12 residues. Germline V gene lookup returns CDR1 PRHDT and CDR2 FYEKMQ (reference sequence). With 5 bases removed from V and 2 bases from J, the gap between germline ends came to 6 bases. The repertoire was sequenced with immunoSEQ multiplex PCR; TCRdb's copy has only in-frame clones and lacks some. The data show some 120,000 clones, just over 90% seen once. The TCR sequence derives from a man aged 50 or older with head and neck cancer. The chain has TRBV13 and TRBJ1-1; unclear D gene. The sample comprised PBMCs. Here the CDR3 reads CASSRGNTEAFF. The CDR3 DNA reads TGTGCCAGCAGCCGGGGTAACACTGAAGCTTTCTTT.